The entry below gives a single T cell receptor beta chain sequence along with its context. This sample stems from a study of blood T cell repertoires in COVID-19. The repertoire was sequenced with immunoSEQ multiplex PCR; TCRdb's copy has only in-frame clones and lacks some. The sample has fewer than 50,000 clones, almost 90% seen once. Per the germline V gene, CDR1 is SGHNT and CDR2 is YYREEE (reference sequence). J was trimmed by 2 bases and V by 2 bases; bases with no gene match: 2. This CDR3 contains 14 residues. The V call is TRBV5-4, the J call TRBJ2-7, with 9 positions matching TRBD2. This receptor was identified in a man aged 55 to 70 with active or convalescent COVID-19. Sequencing was performed on peripheral blood. CDR3: CASSLAGGPYEQYF. CDR3 DNA sequence: TGTGCCAGCAGCTTAGCGGGAGGTCCCTACGAGCAGTACTTC.